This entry is about one T cell receptor beta chain. The antigen remains undetermined. Sequencing libraries for TCR beta were prepared with iRepertoire HTBI primers and Arm-PCR of CDR3 regions. Each CDR3 protein is one row after TCRdb ran MiXCR on the multiplex PCR reads. The sample holds roughly 490,000 distinct CDR3 sequences, under 25% seen once. Trimming cost V 0 bases and J 4 bases; bases outside gene matches: 6. Germline-derived CDR1 and CDR2 are MGHRA and YSYEKL. This CDR3 region has 17 residues. Time point denoted: persistent/refractory GD, antithyroid drugs over 5 years with positive TRAb. After RNA was extracted from PBMCs, the TCR library was made from it. The data were obtained in a study of regulatory T cells in long-lasting Graves disease. General study results and limits: Persistent cases of Graves' showed reduced TCR diversity relative to newly diagnosed patients. The small sample size may have reduced accuracy. There was favoring of TRBV28, TRBJ1-2 and TRBJ2-5 in persistent disease.

The source is a female donor with Graves disease. The V and J genes are TRBV4-1 and TRBJ1-6; TRBD1 agrees at 7 bases. The specimen comprised peripheral blood mononuclear cells (PBMCs), sampled when the disease was refractory, from a patient treated with antithyroid drugs. The CDR3: CASSQEPGQTYNSPLHF. Written as DNA, the CDR3 is TGCGCCAGCAGCCAAGAGCCGGGACAGACGTATAATTCACCCCTCCACTTT.